A selection of T cell receptor beta chains follows, all from one sample in a study of CD8+ T cells in alopecia areata. Sequencing used immunoSEQ multiplex PCR; TCRdb keeps in-frame clones, though not all of them. Here the sample spans approximately 210,000 clones, around 65% being singletons. Specimen: CD4+ T cells sorted from blood, collected between weeks 44 and 45, from a patient treated with tofacitinib. These receptors were taken from a human donor with alopecia areata. The CDR3 runs from the conserved cysteine through the conserved F or W.

V: TRBV6-6
CDR3: CASSYEAPGANVLTF

V: TRBV19
CDR3: CASSILGSTGELFF

V: TRBV29-1
CDR3: CSAETVIYGYTF

V: TRBV10-3
CDR3: CAISFGGLGGELFF

V: TRBV29-1
CDR3: CSVEGIRSEQYF

V: TRBV2
CDR3: CASSSSRGYTEAFF

V: TRBV6-5
CDR3: CASSYSNRDTEAFF

V: TRBV6-5
CDR3: CASRATDSDQPQHF

V: TRBV27
CDR3: CASSFGGQVDTGELFF

V: TRBV14
CDR3: CASSRDSVVYAQYF

V: TRBV30
CDR3: CAWSVLGAGELFF

V: TRBV29-1
CDR3: CSAGEGPGGEAFF

V: TRBV5-1
CDR3: CASRTQEGLQETQYF

V: TRBV5-4
CDR3: CASSLMQGGEQYF

V: TRBV11-1
CDR3: CASSLSHNNEQFF

V: TRBV14
CDR3: CASSPDRGPNTEAFF

V: TRBV7-9
CDR3: CASIPRQGSNYGYTF

V: TRBV5-1
CDR3: CASSLLQGDTEAFF

V: TRBV30
CDR3: CAWSAGPSNYGYTF

V: TRBV7-2
CDR3: CASSFDTGELFF

V: TRBV9
CDR3: CASSVHFMNTEAFF

V: TRBV7-2
CDR3: CASSAGTGGTQHF

V: TRBV9
CDR3: CASSVGPGQGTYEQYF

V: TRBV20-1
CDR3: CSAGQGSPLHF

V: TRBV7-9
CDR3: CASTQYNEQFF

V: TRBV29-1
CDR3: CSVAGGLETQYF

V: TRBV13
CDR3: CASSLSGVETQYF

V: TRBV29-1
CDR3: CSVSQGAINTGELFF

V: TRBV5-1
CDR3: CASSRGRTGNTEAFF

V: TRBV10-2
CDR3: CASKAEYTDTQYF

V: TRBV4-2
CDR3: CASSQEKGETQYF

V: TRBV29-1
CDR3: CSVVPYSGAYNEQFF

V: TRBV10-2
CDR3: CASSPQVGSTEAFF

V: TRBV5-6
CDR3: CASSPVGQGVNTDTQYF

V: TRBV4-1
CDR3: CASSPGVAGKTDTQYF

V: TRBV14
CDR3: CASSQYYEQYF

V: TRBV7-7
CDR3: CASSPLPGARETQYF

V: TRBV9
CDR3: CASSAAGDNSPLHF

V: TRBV20-1
CDR3: CSARTGTYTF

V: TRBV6-6
CDR3: CASSYSLGGSAFF

V: TRBV30
CDR3: CAWSVNRGGSAVGYTF

V: TRBV6-1
CDR3: CASSEALRGGPKQETQYF

V: TRBV7-2
CDR3: CASSLVRYPGTDTQYF

V: TRBV11-3
CDR3: CASSPDRGLGYTF

V: TRBV30
CDR3: CAWSVRVSYNEQFF

V: TRBV2
CDR3: CASSKQYEQYF

V: TRBV5-4
CDR3: CASSSRATNEKLFF

V: TRBV29-1
CDR3: CSVLAGGNTGELFF

V: TRBV29-1
CDR3: CSVERGRTEAFF

V: TRBV25-1
CDR3: CASSPYTDTQYF

V: TRBV18
CDR3: CASSPDRTEHTF

V: TRBV6-1
CDR3: CASSEMRTSYGYTF

V: TRBV23-1
CDR3: CASSQLKSTGHNYEQYF

V: TRBV6-9
CDR3: CASSYPTGSHYEQYF

V: TRBV27
CDR3: CASSSDRGWYTF

V: TRBV6-1
CDR3: CASRVDSSYEQYF

V: TRBV29-1
CDR3: CSVEDLLRDQGGYTF

V: TRBV29-1
CDR3: CSVEDRDYGYTF